This TCR beta chain was identified in a study of blood T cell repertoires in COVID-19. Sequencing was performed with immunoSEQ multiplex PCR; in TCRdb, only in-frame clones are kept and a portion is missing. The sample has around 160,000 clones, about 90% seen once; the top ten hold 2% to 2.5%. This clone was seen ten or more times. The specimen was peripheral blood. The TCR was taken from a human donor in a cohort sampled during active COVID-19.

The CDR3 loop is CASSELAGGVAYEQYF. The DNA for the CDR3 is TGTGCCAGCAGTGAATTAGCGGGAGGGGTAGCCTACGAGCAGTACTTC. This rearrangement joins TRBV2 to TRBJ2-7; 11 bases are shared with TRBD2. Germline V gene lookup returns CDR1 SNHLY and CDR2 FYNNEI. J gave up 2 bases and V 2 bases, and 5 bases lay outside the gene matches. The CDR3 loop spans 16 amino acids.